Each of the 26 T cell receptor beta chains below was sequenced from the same sample in a study of blood T cells in healthy people across ages. It was with a sample-barcoded 5' primer and a J-beta primer mix that a second PCR of roughly 7 to 11 cycles was run. TCRdb reprocessed the 5' RACE reads via MiXCR and lists one record per CDR3 protein. The table lists under 950,000 distinct CDR3 sequences, about a fifth of them singletons. Sequencing was done on a sample of blood. All receptors come from a man in his sixties or seventies in good health.

V is TRBV10-3 and J is TRBJ1-3, with D unclear. CDR3 size: 13 residues. V shed 0 bases and J shed 6 bases, with 6 bases lying between them. Germline values: CDR1 ENHRY, CDR2 SYGVKD. This chain's CDR3 is CAISESVSNTIYF. In nucleotides, the CDR3 is TGTGCCATCAGTGAGTCGGTCTCAAACACCATATATTTT.

A few counts support this clonotype. This chain connects TRBV18 to TRBJ1-4; D is possibly TRBD1 (6 bases). This CDR3 comprises 15 residues. Germline CDR1 and CDR2: KGHSH and LQKENI. V was shortened by 3 bases and J by 8 bases, with 16 bases between the two germline ends. The CDR3 DNA reads as TGTGCCAGCTCACCCGCGACAGGCAGACGCGAAAAACTGTTTTTT. It translates to CASSPATGRREKLFF. Full variable domain (outside the CDR3, taken from reference TRBV18 and TRBJ1-4): NAGVMQNPRHLVRRRGQEARLRCSPMKGHSHVYWYRQLPEEGLKFMVYLQKENIIDESGMPKERFSAEFPKEGPSILRIQQVVRGDSAAYFCASSPATGRREKLFFGSGTQLSVL.

This clonotype has only a few counts. The V gene is TRBV4-2, the J gene TRBJ1-5; no definite D call. The CDR3 extends over 15 amino acids. Looked up from germline, CDR1 is LGHNA and CDR2 is YNFKEQ. Trimming left V 4 bases short and J 1 base short, with 11 bases between. CDR3 amino acids: CASSPSYGSNQPQHF. The CDR3 nucleotides are TGTGCCAGCAGCCCGTCGTATGGGAGCAATCAGCCCCAGCATTTT.

This rearrangement joins TRBV20-1 to TRBJ1-2, with D hard to call. V dropped 1 base and J dropped 8 bases, with 20 bases sitting between them. The CDR3 length is 15 residues. CDR1 is DFQATT, CDR2 SNEGSKA, per germline (reference sequence). The CDR3 spells CSARVRDSGGGGYTF. The DNA of the CDR3 is TGCAGTGCTAGAGTTCGCGACTCGGGAGGAGGGGGCTACACCTTC.

The chain combines TRBV5-8 with TRBJ1-4, with 8 nucleotides matching TRBD1. The CDR3 covers 14 residues. The germline gives CDR1 SGHTS, CDR2 YDEGEE. The J segment lost 4 bases and the V segment lost 6 bases, leaving 5 bases of the junction unmatched. The CDR3 sequence: CASTRTGNNEKLFF. The DNA of the CDR3 is TGTGCCAGCACTCGGACAGGGAATAATGAAAAACTGTTTTTT.

A few counts support this clonotype. The CDR3 here is CASSFARQRSTNYGYTF. As DNA, the CDR3 is TGTGCCAGCAGTTTCGCGAGACAGCGGTCAACTAACTATGGCTACACCTTC. The rearrangement links TRBV6-5 to TRBJ1-2, with D tentatively TRBD1 (5 bases). The CDR3 is made up of 17 amino acids. The ends were cut back, 4 bases at V and 0 bases at J, with 18 bases in the middle. Germline V gene data show CDR1 as MNHEY and CDR2 as SVGAGI.

The J gene is TRBJ2-7, the V gene TRBV20-1, with 9 bases aligning to TRBD2. The J call is doubtful: the DNA matches TRBJ2-1 better. This CDR3 region has 15 residues. Per the germline V gene, CDR1 is DFQATT and CDR2 is SNEGSKA (reference sequence). CDR3 region: CSARDSTSGYNEQFF. The CDR3, as DNA: TGCAGTGCTAGGGATTCGACTAGCGGTTACAATGAGCAGTTCTTC.

The sample holds a few counts of this clonotype. V is TRBV10-1 and J is TRBJ2-1, with TRBD1 matching over 8 bases. Germline V gene lookup returns CDR1 WNHNN and CDR2 SYGVQD (reference sequence). After removal of 4 bases from V and 10 bases from J, the junction contained 9 bases not matched to a gene. The CDR3 totals 14 residues. The CDR3 loop reads CASSVGQAIHEQFF. CDR3 DNA: TGCGCCAGCAGTGTGGGACAGGCCATCCACGAGCAGTTCTTC.

The chain is built from TRBV5-1 and TRBJ2-7; the match to TRBD1 covers 7 bases. The CDR3 is 13 amino acids. Germline values: CDR1 SGHRS, CDR2 YFSETQ. V lost 5 bases and J lost 7; bases outside the gene matches: 9. CDR3 nucleotides: TGCGCCAGCAGTGACAGGGCGACGGGAGAGCAGTACTTC. Its protein product is CASSDRATGEQYF.

The rearrangement joins TRBV20-1 to TRBJ2-1, with a tentative D call TRBD1 (6 bases). The J call is doubtful: the DNA matches TRBJ2-7 better. The CDR3 is made up of 14 amino acids. CDR1 DFQATT and CDR2 SNEGSKA come from the germline V gene (reference sequence). The CDR3 nucleotides are TGCAGTGCCGCGACAGGAGTCTTCTCCTACGAGCAGTACTTC. As protein: CSAATGVFSYEQYF.

V usage is TRBV20-1 and J usage is TRBJ2-7; D call uncertain. Trimming stripped 3 bases from V and 0 bases from J, with 15 bases between. CDR1 DFQATT and CDR2 SNEGSKA come from the germline V gene (reference sequence). This CDR3 is built from 15 residues. This CDR3 is CSASSDCKSSYEQYV. The CDR3 nucleotides are TGCAGTGCTAGTTCGGATTGTAAAAGCTCCTACGAGCAGTACGTC.

The rearrangement joins TRBV9 to TRBJ2-7; the D call may be TRBD1 or TRBD2 (5 bases each). V lost 0 bases, J lost 5 bases, and 12 bases lay in between. This CDR3 is 14 amino acids long. Per the germline V gene, CDR1 is SGDLS and CDR2 is YYNGEE. CDR3 region: CASSVDRRSHEQYF. The CDR3 nucleotides read TGTGCCAGCAGCGTAGACAGGAGGTCCCACGAGCAGTACTTC.

This clonotype has a handful of counts. The rearrangement joins TRBV20-1 to TRBJ2-3, with TRBD1 identical over 7 bases. Unmatched junction bases numbered 10, after V lost 5 bases and J lost 2 bases. The CDR3 runs to 15 residues. In germline, CDR1 is DFQATT, CDR2 SNEGSKA (reference sequence). The CDR3 loop is CSARRPGTVTDTQYF. The DNA of the CDR3 is TGCAGTGCTCGACGCCCCGGGACAGTCACAGATACGCAGTATTTT.

This clonotype was seen only a few times. V usage is TRBV29-1 and J usage is TRBJ2-3, with unresolved D. The ends were cut back, 4 bases at V and 6 bases at J, with 17 bases in the middle. Germline V lookup: CDR1 SQVTM, CDR2 ANQGSEA. The CDR3 has 14 amino acids. The CDR3 coding sequence is TGCAGCGTTGTTCGGGCTGTCGGATCCGATACGCAGTATTTT. The encoded protein is CSVVRAVGSDTQYF.

V usage is TRBV20-1 and J usage is TRBJ2-6; D remains unclear. The CDR3 covers 14 residues. V was shortened by 5 bases and J by 4 bases, with 12 bases between the two germline ends. The germline V gene encodes CDR1 DFQATT and CDR2 SNEGSKA (reference sequence). CDR3 amino acids: CSAPSGLGANVLTF. CDR3 coding DNA: TGCAGTGCTCCCTCGGGTTTAGGGGCCAACGTCCTGACTTTC.

The table lists this clonotype with a few counts. The chain is built from TRBV6-4 and TRBJ2-1; D possibly corresponds to TRBD2 (5 bases). CDR3 size: 13 residues. Trimming stripped 5 bases from V and 9 bases from J, with 14 bases between. Germline CDR1 reads MRHNA; CDR2 reads SNTAGT. CDR3 sequence reads: CASSSTGIGEQFF. The CDR3 DNA reads as TGTGCCAGCAGTTCGACCGGGATCGGTGAGCAGTTCTTC.

This chain connects TRBV28 to TRBJ2-3; D gene uncertain. The CDR3 has 12 residues. Trimming cost V 7 bases and J 4 bases, with 9 bases left between them. Germline V gene lookup returns CDR1 MDHEN and CDR2 SYDVKM. CDR3 sequence (DNA): TGTGCCAGCACTTCGATCCCAGATACGCAGTATTTT. Protein: CASTSIPDTQYF.

This clonotype was observed a few times. This chain uses TRBV20-1 with TRBJ2-5; D might be TRBD2 (6 bases). The DNA end is more similar to TRBJ2-7, so the J call may be wrong. Germline CDR1 reads DFQATT; CDR2 reads SNEGSKA (reference sequence). The CDR3 contains 15 residues. The CDR3 DNA reads as TGCAGTGCTATCGGGGGTTTCGGGCCTTTGCCCGAGCAGTACGTC. Amino acids: CSAIGGFGPLPEQYV.

This clonotype came up a few times. CDR3 coding DNA: TGCGCCAGCAGCTCGGACCTGCTCCAAGAGACCCAGTACTTC. Translating it yields CASSSDLLQETQYF. The chain employs TRBV5-1 and TRBJ2-5, with D hard to call. Germline V lookup: CDR1 SGHRS, CDR2 YFSETQ. The CDR3 has 14 residues. The V end was cut by 3 bases, the J end by 1 base, with 10 bases between.

The V and J genes are TRBV5-1 and TRBJ2-3; D unclear. Germline V gene sequence: CDR1 SGHRS, CDR2 YFSETQ. V was clipped by 1 base and J by 0 bases, with 12 bases between them. This CDR3 is built from 16 residues. The CDR3 sequence: CASSLWIVSSTDTQYF. For the CDR3, the DNA is TGCGCCAGCAGCTTGTGGATAGTTAGTAGCACAGATACGCAGTATTTT.

This clonotype occurred a few times. The V call is TRBV13, the J call TRBJ2-1, with 8 bases matching TRBD2. Germline lookup yields CDR1 PRHDT and CDR2 FYEKMQ (reference sequence). V shed 1 base and J 5 bases; nucleotides not matched to a gene: 10. The length of the CDR3 is 17 residues. The CDR3 nucleotides are TGTGCCAGCAGCTTAGAAGGTTGGGGCGGGAGGAACAATGAGCAGTTCTTC. Translating it yields CASSLEGWGGRNNEQFF.

The chain uses TRBV29-1 and TRBJ2-3; tentative D call: TRBD1 (6 bases). Trimming removed 6 bases at V and 1 base at J, with 17 bases between. Germline CDR1 SQVTM, CDR2 ANQGSEA. The CDR3 loop spans 15 amino acids. The CDR3 region has the DNA TGCAGCGTCCTAATAGGATGGACAGGCACAGATACGCAGTATTTT. Translation gives CSVLIGWTGTDTQYF.

V gene TRBV12-3 or TRBV12-4 combines with J gene TRBJ1-2; 9 bases match TRBD1. Trimming removed 6 bases from V and 7 bases from J; junction bases left unmatched: 9. The CDR3 runs 14 residues. CDR3 in amino acids: CASSYRDRAGGYTF. The DNA of the CDR3 is TGTGCCAGCAGCTACCGGGACAGGGCGGGTGGCTACACCTTC.

The J gene is TRBJ2-5, the V gene TRBV19; 9 bases agree with TRBD2. The J call is doubtful: the DNA matches TRBJ2-1 better. This CDR3 is 16 amino acids long. The V gene's germline CDR1 is LNHDA and CDR2 SQIVND (reference sequence). CDR3 residues: CASRNLLGGRGNEQFF. The CDR3 DNA is TGTGCCAGTAGGAACCTACTTGGCGGGAGGGGGAATGAGCAGTTCTTC.

The CDR3 bases are TGCAGCGGCTCCGGGACAGGGTACAATGAGCAGTTCTTC. This translates into CSGSGTGYNEQFF. The chain employs TRBV29-1 and TRBJ2-1, with 9 nucleotides matching TRBD1. V shed 7 bases and J 4 bases; nucleotides not matched to a gene: 5. In germline, CDR1 is SQVTM, CDR2 ANQGSEA. This CDR3 comprises 13 residues.

This clonotype has only a few counts. This chain uses TRBV5-1 with TRBJ2-5, with 8 positions matching TRBD1. The germline V gene encodes CDR1 SGHRS and CDR2 YFSETQ. Unmatched junction bases numbered 3, after V lost 4 bases and J lost 4 bases. This CDR3 spans 13 amino acids. CDR3 residues: CASSRTGSETQYF. CDR3 bases: TGCGCCAGCAGCCGGACAGGGTCAGAGACCCAGTACTTC.